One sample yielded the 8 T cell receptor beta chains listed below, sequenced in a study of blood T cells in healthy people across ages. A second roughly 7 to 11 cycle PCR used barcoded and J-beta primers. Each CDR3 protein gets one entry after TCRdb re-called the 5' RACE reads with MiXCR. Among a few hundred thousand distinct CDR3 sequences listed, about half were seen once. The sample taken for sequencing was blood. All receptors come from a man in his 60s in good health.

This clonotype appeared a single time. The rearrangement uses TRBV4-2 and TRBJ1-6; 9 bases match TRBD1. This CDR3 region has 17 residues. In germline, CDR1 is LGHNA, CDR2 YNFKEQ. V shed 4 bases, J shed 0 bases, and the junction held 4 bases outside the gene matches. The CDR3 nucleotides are TGTGCCAGCAGCCCCACAGGGGGCGCCTCCTATAATTCACCCCTCCACTTT. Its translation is CASSPTGGASYNSPLHF.

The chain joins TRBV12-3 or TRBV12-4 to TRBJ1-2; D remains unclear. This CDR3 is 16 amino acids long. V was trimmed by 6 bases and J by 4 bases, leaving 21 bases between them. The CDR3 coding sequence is TGTGCCAGCAGCTCACAAGGACGGGTACGGACCTATGGCTACACCTTC. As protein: CASSSQGRVRTYGYTF.

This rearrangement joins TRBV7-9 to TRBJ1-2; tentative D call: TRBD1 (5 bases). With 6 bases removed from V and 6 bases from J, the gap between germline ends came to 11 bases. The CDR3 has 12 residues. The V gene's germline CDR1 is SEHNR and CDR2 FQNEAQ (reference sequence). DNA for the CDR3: TGTGCCAGCAGTTTACGGGGGAATGGCTACACCTTC. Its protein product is CASSLRGNGYTF.

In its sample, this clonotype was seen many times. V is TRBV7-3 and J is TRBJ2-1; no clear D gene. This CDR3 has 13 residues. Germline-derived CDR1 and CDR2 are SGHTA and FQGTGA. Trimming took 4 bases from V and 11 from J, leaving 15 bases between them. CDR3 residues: CASSSTPLTKQFF. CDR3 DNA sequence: TGTGCCAGCAGCTCCACGCCGTTGACCAAGCAGTTCTTC.

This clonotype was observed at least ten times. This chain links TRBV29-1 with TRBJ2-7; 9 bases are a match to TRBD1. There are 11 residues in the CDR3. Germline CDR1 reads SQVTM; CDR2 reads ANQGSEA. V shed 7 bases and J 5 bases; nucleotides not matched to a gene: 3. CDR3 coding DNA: TGCAGCGCCGGGACAGGGAACGAGCAGTACTTC. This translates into CSAGTGNEQYF.

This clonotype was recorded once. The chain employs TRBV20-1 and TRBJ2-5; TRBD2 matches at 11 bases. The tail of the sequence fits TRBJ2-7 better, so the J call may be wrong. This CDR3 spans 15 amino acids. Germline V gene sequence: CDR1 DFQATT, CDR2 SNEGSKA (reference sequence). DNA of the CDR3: TGCAGTGCTAGAACCACACTAGCGGGAGCTTACGAGCAGTACTTC. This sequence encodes CSARTTLAGAYEQYF.

In DNA form, the CDR3 reads TGTGCCTGGCGGGGTGGGGGCTCCTACAATGAGCAGTTCTTC. Its translation: CAWRGGGSYNEQFF. This chain uses TRBV2 with TRBJ2-1; TRBD2 is a possible D gene (6 bases). The V gene's germline CDR1 is SNHLY and CDR2 FYNNEI. Trimming removed 11 bases from V and 0 bases from J, with 14 bases in between. The CDR3 contains 14 residues.

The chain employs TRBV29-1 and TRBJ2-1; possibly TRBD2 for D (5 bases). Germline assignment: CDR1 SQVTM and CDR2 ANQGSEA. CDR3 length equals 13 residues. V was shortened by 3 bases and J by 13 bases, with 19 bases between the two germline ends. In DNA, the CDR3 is TGCAGCGTTGAGTTAGGGATTGGGGAGACCCAGTTCTTC. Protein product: CSVELGIGETQFF.